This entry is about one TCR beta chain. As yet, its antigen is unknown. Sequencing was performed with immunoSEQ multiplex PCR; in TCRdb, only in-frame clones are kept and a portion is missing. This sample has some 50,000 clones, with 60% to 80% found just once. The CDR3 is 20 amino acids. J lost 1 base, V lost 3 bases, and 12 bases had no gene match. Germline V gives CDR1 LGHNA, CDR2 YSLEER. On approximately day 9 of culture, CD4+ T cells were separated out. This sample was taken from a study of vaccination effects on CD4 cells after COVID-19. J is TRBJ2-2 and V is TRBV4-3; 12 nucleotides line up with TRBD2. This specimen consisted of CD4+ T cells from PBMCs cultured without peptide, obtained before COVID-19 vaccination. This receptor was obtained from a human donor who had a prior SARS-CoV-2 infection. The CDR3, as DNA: TGCGCCAGCAGCCAGCAGGTGCCTCTAGCGGGAGGGGTGAACACCGGGGAGCTGTTTTTT. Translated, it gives CASSQQVPLAGGVNTGELFF.